The 27 T cell receptor beta chains given below trace back to one sample, sequenced in a study of early T cells in non-severe SARS-CoV-2 infection. TCRdb reanalysed the 5' RACE reads using MiXCR and keeps one entry per CDR3 protein. The table shows nearly 55,000 distinct CDR3 sequences, with roughly 7.6% occurring only once. The specimen was whole blood, collected at baseline. These receptors all stem from an adult who was a healthcare worker with PCR-confirmed SARS-CoV-2 infection or an uninfected control (not recorded which).

This clonotype has a count of ten or more. The chain combines TRBV30 with TRBJ2-3; possibly TRBD2 for D (5 bases). CDR1 and CDR2 from the germline V gene are GTSNPN and SVGIG (reference sequence). V dropped 3 bases and J dropped 4 bases, with 17 bases sitting between them. The CDR3 is 15 residues long. DNA of the CDR3: TGTGCCTGGAGGTCCGTAGCGCTCCACTCAGATACGCAGTATTTT. Residues: CAWRSVALHSDTQYF.

The gene calls are TRBV5-5 and TRBJ2-5; 7 bases match TRBD2. After removal of 2 bases from V and 2 bases from J, the junction contained 3 bases not matched to a gene. The CDR3 covers 14 residues. Germline CDR1 and CDR2: SGHKS and YYEKEE (reference sequence). The CDR3 coding sequence is TGTGCCAGCAGCTTTGCTAGCGGTCAAGAGACCCAGTACTTC. This encodes CASSFASGQETQYF. Supplemented by reference TRBV5-5 and TRBJ2-5, the full variable domain reads DAGVTQSPTHLIKTRGQQVTLRCSPISGHKSVSWYQQVLGQGPQFIFQYYEKEERGRGNFPDRFSARQFPNYSSELNVNALLLGDSALYLCASSFASGQETQYFGPGTRLLVL.

The CDR3 DNA sequence: TGTGCCAGCAGTGAAGTGGGGGAGCAGTTCTTC. Its protein is CASSEVGEQFF. The V and J genes are TRBV2 and TRBJ2-1; D is unclear. Germline CDR1 reads SNHLY; CDR2 reads FYNNEI. The CDR3 has 11 residues. With 1 base removed from V and 10 bases from J, the gap between germline ends came to 5 bases.

This clonotype was counted many times. Here the CDR3 reads CSVERTSVNEQFF. CDR3 nucleotide sequence: TGCAGCGTTGAAAGGACTAGCGTCAATGAGCAGTTCTTC. The chain employs TRBV29-1 and TRBJ2-1, with 9 bases lining up with TRBD2. V lost 2 bases to trimming and J lost 6 bases; unmatched junction nucleotides: 2. The CDR3 covers 13 residues. Germline lookup yields CDR1 SQVTM and CDR2 ANQGSEA.

There are many counts of this clonotype. The J gene is TRBJ2-2, the V gene TRBV6-5; a possible D gene is TRBD2 (5 bases). V was cut by 1 base and J by 3 bases, with 18 bases left in between. CDR3 size: 18 residues. Looked up from germline, CDR1 is MNHEY and CDR2 is SVGAGI. The CDR3 loop is CASSYLTIGGIDTGELFF. The CDR3 nucleotides read TGTGCCAGCAGTTACTTGACCATCGGAGGCATTGACACCGGGGAGCTGTTTTTT.

This clonotype was counted many times. The chain carries TRBV6-2 or TRBV6-3 and TRBJ2-1; 9 bases fit TRBD2. Germline V CDR1 and CDR2: MNHEY, SVGEGT. This CDR3 is 17 amino acids long. With V trimmed by 5 bases and J by 6 bases, 14 bases remained unmatched. The CDR3 spells CASSPQSSGVGLNEQFF. DNA for the CDR3: TGTGCCAGCAGTCCCCAGTCTAGCGGGGTGGGGCTCAATGAGCAGTTCTTC.

This clonotype has more than one count but fewer than ten. The chain couples TRBV28 to TRBJ2-7; 7 nucleotides agree with TRBD2. CDR1 is MDHEN and CDR2 is SYDVKM in the germline V gene. V trimming: 6 bases; J trimming: 4 bases; junction bases outside the gene matches: 9. The length of the CDR3 is 14 residues. The CDR3, as DNA: TGTGCCAGCAGCCCTTCAGCGGGATGGTACGAGCAGTACTTC. Protein product: CASSPSAGWYEQYF.

V usage is TRBV3-1 and J usage is TRBJ2-5, with TRBD1 identical over 7 bases. Trimming at V came to 8 bases and at J to 2 bases, leaving 5 bases not matched to a gene. Germline assignment: CDR1 LGHDT and CDR2 YNNKEL (reference sequence). The CDR3 runs to 13 residues. CDR3 region: CASVLQGQETQYF. For the CDR3, the DNA is TGTGCCAGCGTTTTACAGGGGCAAGAGACCCAGTACTTC.

This clonotype was counted at least ten times. One junction end disagrees with the germline gene, perhaps due to a read error. J is TRBJ2-1 and V is TRBV12-3 or TRBV12-4; TRBD2 matches at 12 bases. The CDR3 sequence is 13 residues long. Here the CDR3 reads CASSLARLAGEQF. The DNA for the CDR3 is TGTGCCAGCAGTTTGGCTAGACTAGCGGGGGAACAATTC.

This clonotype turned up a few times. The chain joins TRBV21-1 to TRBJ2-1; the D call TRBD2 from the table was never checked on the DNA. TRBV21-1 is designated a pseudogene. The CDR3 is made up of 22 amino acids. Here the CDR3 reads CASSSPTYTSGRPHCSYNEQFF. In DNA, the CDR3 is TGTGCCAGCAGCAGCCCAACTTACACTAGCGGGAGGCCGCACTGCTCCTACAATGAGCAGTTCTTC.

The V gene is TRBV7-9, the J gene TRBJ2-5, with unresolved D. Trimming cost V 2 bases and J 5 bases, with 6 bases left between them. Germline CDR1 reads SEHNR; CDR2 reads FQNEAQ (reference sequence). The CDR3 length is 12 residues. The CDR3 DNA reads TGTGCCAGCAGCTTATATTTGGAGACCCAGTACTTC. Residues: CASSLYLETQYF.

This chain links TRBV20-1 with TRBJ2-3; D perhaps matches TRBD2 (5 bases). CDR3 length: 12 amino acids. V lost 4 bases and J 4 bases, leaving 9 bases between the germline ends. CDR1 is DFQATT, CDR2 SNEGSKA, per germline (reference sequence). CDR3 amino acids: CSAKRSADTQYF. As DNA, the CDR3 is TGCAGTGCTAAGCGGTCGGCAGATACGCAGTATTTT.

This chain uses TRBV5-5 with TRBJ2-3, with no clear D. Looked up from germline, CDR1 is SGHKS and CDR2 is YYEKEE (reference sequence). This CDR3 contains 13 residues. Trimming pared 4 bases from V and 4 bases from J, leaving 10 bases between. The CDR3 is CASSGTSPDTQYF. The CDR3 bases are TGTGCCAGCAGCGGTACGTCCCCAGATACGCAGTATTTT.

This chain uses TRBV27 with TRBJ2-5; 7 nucleotides match TRBD2. The V gene end was trimmed by 3 bases and the J gene end by 5 bases; junction bases not matched to a gene: 9. Germline assignment: CDR1 MNHEY and CDR2 SMNVEV (reference sequence). The CDR3 runs 15 residues. The CDR3 sequence is CASSFGRESGETQYF. The CDR3 DNA reads as TGTGCCAGCAGTTTCGGGCGGGAGTCAGGGGAGACCCAGTACTTC.

This chain joins TRBV14 and TRBJ2-1; a possible D gene is TRBD2 (6 bases). CDR3 length: 17 residues. Per the germline V gene, CDR1 is SGHDN and CDR2 is FVKESK. Trimming removed 4 bases from V and 2 bases from J, with 18 bases in between. CDR3 protein: CASSPNLRGRTYNEQFF. CDR3 coding DNA: TGTGCCAGCAGCCCTAACCTTCGAGGGAGGACCTACAATGAGCAGTTCTTC.

The chain uses TRBV7-2 and TRBJ2-4; 11 bases line up with TRBD2. J was trimmed by 8 bases and V by 2 bases; bases with no gene match: 11. CDR1 and CDR2 from the germline V gene are SGHTA and FQGNSA. There are 17 residues in the CDR3. The CDR3 loop reads CASSLWGLAGGGDIQYF. In DNA form, the CDR3 reads TGTGCCAGCAGCTTATGGGGGCTAGCGGGAGGTGGGGACATTCAGTACTTC.

This clonotype was observed at least ten times. The chain couples TRBV7-9 to TRBJ1-1; 7 bases fit TRBD1. V was pared by 5 bases and J by 6 bases, with 15 bases of the junction left unmatched. The germline V gene has CDR1 SEHNR and CDR2 FQNEAQ (reference sequence). This CDR3 comprises 16 residues. The CDR3 DNA sequence: TGTGCCAGCAGCCCCAAACAGGGGCCCTTGAGGGCTGAAGCTTTCTTT. Translated: CASSPKQGPLRAEAFF.

This clonotype was seen a handful of times. The chain has TRBV27 and TRBJ2-1; 9 bases are shared with TRBD2. V shed 4 bases and J 4 bases; nucleotides not matched to a gene: 11. Germline CDR1 MNHEY, CDR2 SMNVEV (reference sequence). The CDR3 sequence is 17 residues long. The CDR3 bases are TGTGCCAGCAGTTACTATGGGGGACTAGCAAAGTACAATGAGCAGTTCTTC. Its translation is CASSYYGGLAKYNEQFF.

The chain employs TRBV27 and TRBJ2-7; perhaps TRBD2 as D (6 bases). Germline assignment: CDR1 MNHEY and CDR2 SMNVEV (reference sequence). The CDR3 runs to 13 residues. V was trimmed by 2 bases and J by 6 bases, leaving 11 bases between them. This CDR3 is CASSLAGNGEQYF. The DNA for the CDR3 is TGTGCCAGCAGTTTAGCGGGAAACGGCGAGCAGTACTTC.

This clonotype was detected a few times. J is TRBJ2-3 and V is TRBV4-3; possibly TRBD2 for D (6 bases). The V gene's germline CDR1 is LGHNA and CDR2 YSLEER. CDR3 length: 14 residues. Between the trimmed V and J ends, which lost 1 base and 6 bases, there was a span of 11 bases. In DNA form, the CDR3 reads TGCGCCAGCAGCCAAGTAACGGGGGTCGATACGCAGTATTTT. Translated: CASSQVTGVDTQYF.

The table lists this clonotype with many counts. This sequence joins TRBV7-9 and TRBJ2-3; 7 bases agree with TRBD2. There are 16 residues in the CDR3. Germline CDR1 SEHNR, CDR2 FQNEAQ (reference sequence). V lost 4 bases, J lost 0 bases, and 7 bases stayed unmatched. The CDR3 reads CASSSLAEKSTDTQYF. DNA of the CDR3: TGTGCCAGCAGCTCGCTAGCGGAAAAAAGCACAGATACGCAGTATTTT. The variable domain in full, with the rest retrieved from reference TRBV7-9 and TRBJ2-3, is DTGVSQNPRHKITKRGQNVTFRCDPISEHNRLYWYRQTLGQGPEFLTYFQNEAQLEKSRLLSDRFSAERPKGSFSTLEIQRTEQGDSAMYLCASSSLAEKSTDTQYFGPGTRLTVL.

This clonotype was detected many times. This rearrangement joins TRBV12-5 to TRBJ2-2; D remains unclear. The CDR3 runs to 13 residues. Trimming pared 2 bases from V and 10 bases from J, leaving 11 bases between. Germline V gene data show CDR1 as LGHNT and CDR2 as FRNRAP. CDR3 DNA: TGTGCTAGTGGTTTGTCAGCTAGTTCGGAGCTGTTTTTT. As protein: CASGLSASSELFF.

V and J are TRBV20-1 and TRBJ2-2; D may be TRBD2 (6 bases). The CDR3 is 16 amino acids. V was shortened by 0 bases and J by 4 bases, with 15 bases between the two germline ends. The germline V gene encodes CDR1 DFQATT and CDR2 SNEGSKA (reference sequence). The CDR3 is CSARDPGGKGTGELFF. The CDR3 nucleotides read TGCAGTGCTAGAGACCCAGGCGGGAAGGGCACCGGGGAGCTGTTTTTT.

There are many counts of this clonotype. CDR3 loop: CASSLEAAHRYEQYF. In DNA form, the CDR3 reads TGTGCCAGCAGCTTGGAGGCGGCCCATAGGTACGAGCAGTACTTC. V gene TRBV7-2 combines with J gene TRBJ2-7; D is possibly TRBD2 (5 bases). Trimming removed 3 bases from V and 4 bases from J, with 16 bases in between. CDR3 length: 15 residues. CDR1 and CDR2 from the germline V gene are SGHTA and FQGNSA.

This chain links TRBV6-5 with TRBJ2-3; 12 bases align to TRBD1. After removal of 0 bases from V and 4 bases from J, the junction contained 8 bases not matched to a gene. This CDR3 has 18 amino acids. Germline CDR1 reads MNHEY; CDR2 reads SVGAGI. Written as DNA, the CDR3 is TGTGCCAGCAGTTACTCCTCCGGGACAGGGGGCGCAGCAGATACGCAGTATTTT. As protein: CASSYSSGTGGAADTQYF.

This clonotype has a handful of counts. CDR3 sequence: CSAVKFGSGRLSREPQFF. The CDR3 coding sequence is TGCAGTGCTGTTAAGTTTGGTAGCGGGAGATTATCAAGAGAGCCCCAGTTCTTC. The genes are TRBV20-1 and TRBJ2-1; 9 positions match TRBD2. This CDR3 region has 18 residues. Germline V gives CDR1 DFQATT, CDR2 SNEGSKA (reference sequence). Trimming took 5 bases from V and 13 from J; bases not matched to a gene: 27.

This clonotype was detected a few times. The V and J genes are TRBV6-6 and TRBJ2-7, with 7 positions matching TRBD1. Per the germline V gene, CDR1 is MNHNY and CDR2 is SVGAGI (reference sequence). The CDR3 sequence is 13 residues long. The ends lost 2 bases at V and 3 bases at J; junction bases unmatched: 1. The CDR3 DNA reads as TGTGCCAGCAGTTACCGACAGGGCTACGAGCAGTACTTC. It yields the protein CASSYRQGYEQYF.